Listed below are T cell receptor beta chains from one sample, sequenced in a study of blood T cell repertoires in COVID-19. The data were produced by immunoSEQ multiplex PCR, yet TCRdb's version contains in-frame clones alone and is incomplete. The top ten clones hold under 9% of a sample with about 170,000 clones, 65% to 90% of them seen once. The sequenced material came from peripheral blood. The source of these receptors is a woman in her thirties or forties with COVID-19, enrolled during active disease. CDR3s include the opening cysteine and the closing phenylalanine or tryptophan. D genes are given only for firm matches. Part of the rows lack a size; the others show once, few, many or a class for expanded clones.

d_call clone_size j_call v_call cdr3_nt cdr3_aa
. . TRBJ2-1 TRBV15 TGTGCCACCAGCAGAGATCCCAGCGGGGAGCAGTTCTTC CATSRDPSGEQFF
TRBD2 . TRBJ2-5 TRBV19 TGTGCCAGTAGTTCCTTTTTGCGGGGGAACCAAGAGACCCAGTACTTC CASSSFLRGNQETQYF
. . TRBJ1-1 TRBV7-3 TGTGCCAGCAGCTTAGGCTTCGGGGAGAACACTGAAGCTTTCTTT CASSLGFGENTEAFF
. . TRBJ1-4 TRBV28 TGTGCCACCGCAGGGGTGACTAATGAAAAACTGTTTTTT CATAGVTNEKLFF
TRBD2 . TRBJ2-1 TRBV14 TGTGCCAGCAGCCAAGGCGGGAGGCCTTACTACAATGAGCAGTTCTTC CASSQGGRPYYNEQFF
TRBD1 . TRBJ2-1 TRBV5-1 TGCGCCAGCAGCTTGGCCGAGGGGGCGCGGTACAATGAGCAGTTCTTC CASSLAEGARYNEQFF
. . TRBJ1-2 TRBV5-5 TGTGCCAGCAGCTTGGGGTCGGGGGTCTATGGCTACACCTTC CASSLGSGVYGYTF
TRBD1 . TRBJ1-5 TRBV6-5 TGTGCCAGCACCTCAGGGGGCGGGCAGCCCCAGCATTTT CASTSGGGQPQHF
. . TRBJ2-7 TRBV28 TGTGCCAGTTCGACCACCGGGACACCATCCACCCTTACCTACGAGCAGTACTTC CASSTTGTPSTLTYEQYF
. few TRBJ2-3 TRBV6-5 TGTGCCAGTGGGGGCATAGATACGCAGTATTTT CASGGIDTQYF
TRBD1 . TRBJ1-1 TRBV19 TGTGCCAGTAGTATAGGGGACAGGAGGGGTACTGAAGCTTTCTTT CASSIGDRRGTEAFF
. . TRBJ1-1 TRBV6-6 TGTGCCAGCGGCGGGATGATGAACACTGAAGCTTTCTTT CASGGMMNTEAFF
. many TRBJ2-1 TRBV27 TGTGCCAGCAGTTTAGCGCGCTCCTACAATGAGCAGTTCTTC CASSLARSYNEQFF
. . TRBJ2-7 TRBV2 TGTGCCAGCAGTTCCGACAAGGTGGGCGAGCAGTACTTC CASSSDKVGEQYF
. . TRBJ1-1 TRBV19 TGTGCCAGTAGTACTCAGGTGAACACTGAAGCTTTCTTT CASSTQVNTEAFF